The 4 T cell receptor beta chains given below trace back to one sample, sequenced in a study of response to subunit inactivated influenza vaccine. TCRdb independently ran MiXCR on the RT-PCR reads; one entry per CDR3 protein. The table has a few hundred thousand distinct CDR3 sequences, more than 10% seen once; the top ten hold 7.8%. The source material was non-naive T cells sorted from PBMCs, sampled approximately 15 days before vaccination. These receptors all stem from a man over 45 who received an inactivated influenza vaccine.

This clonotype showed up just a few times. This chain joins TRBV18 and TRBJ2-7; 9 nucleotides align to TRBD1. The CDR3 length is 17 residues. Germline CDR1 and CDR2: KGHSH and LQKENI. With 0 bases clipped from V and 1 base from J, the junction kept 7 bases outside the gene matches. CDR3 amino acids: CASSPPFPGQGSYEQYF. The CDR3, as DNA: TGTGCCAGCTCACCACCCTTTCCAGGACAGGGGTCCTACGAGCAGTACTTC.

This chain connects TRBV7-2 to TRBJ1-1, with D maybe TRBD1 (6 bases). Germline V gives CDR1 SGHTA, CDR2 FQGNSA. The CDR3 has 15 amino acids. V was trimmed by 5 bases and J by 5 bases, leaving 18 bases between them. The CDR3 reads CASSPLGGGGTEAFF. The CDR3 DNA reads TGTGCCAGCAGCCCCCTCGGAGGGGGAGGGACTGAAGCTTTCTTT.

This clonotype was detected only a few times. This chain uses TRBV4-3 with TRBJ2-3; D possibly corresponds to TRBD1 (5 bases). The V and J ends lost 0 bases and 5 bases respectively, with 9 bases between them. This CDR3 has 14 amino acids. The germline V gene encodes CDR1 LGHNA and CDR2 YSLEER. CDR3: CASSQDRQGDTQYF. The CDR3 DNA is TGCGCCAGCAGCCAAGATCGCCAGGGAGATACGCAGTATTTT.

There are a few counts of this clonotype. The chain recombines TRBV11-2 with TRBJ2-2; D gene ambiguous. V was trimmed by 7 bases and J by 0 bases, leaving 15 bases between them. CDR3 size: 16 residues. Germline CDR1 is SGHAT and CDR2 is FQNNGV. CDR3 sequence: CASILNSGSNTGELFF. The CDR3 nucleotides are TGTGCCAGCATCCTAAACTCGGGCTCGAACACCGGGGAGCTGTTTTTT. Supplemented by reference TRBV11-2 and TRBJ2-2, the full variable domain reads EAGVAQSPRYKIIEKRQSVAFWCNPISGHATLYWYQQILGQGPKLLIQFQNNGVVDDSQLPKDRFSAERLKGVDSTLKIQPAKLEDSAVYLCASILNSGSNTGELFFGEGSRLTVL.